In this sample, the clone carrying this T cell receptor beta chain turned up a few times. Germline and junction disagree at one end, which may indicate a read error. The data originate from a study of T cells after yellow fever vaccination. TCRdb reanalysed the 5' RACE reads using MiXCR and keeps one entry per CDR3 protein. The sample gives under 300,000 distinct CDR3 sequences, 10% to 15% of which show up once; roughly 0.5% is in the top ten. The CDR3 consists of 15 residues. The germline gives CDR1 SSHAT, CDR2 FNYEAQ (reference sequence). The sequencing used CD4+ T cells sorted from PBMCs, collected 45 days after the yellow fever booster vaccination. The V and J genes are TRBV7-7 and TRBJ2-1; the D gene is possibly TRBD2 (6 bases). The TCR comes from a man younger than 45 who received the YFV17D yellow fever vaccine. For the CDR3, the DNA is TGTGCTAGCAGCTTAGCAGGAGAAGCGGGCAATGAGCAGTTCTTC. The encoded protein is CASSLAGEAGNEQFF.